One and the same sample provided the 17 T cell receptor beta chains below, sequenced in a study of blood T cells in healthy people across ages. It was with a sample-barcoded 5' primer and a J-beta primer mix that a second PCR of roughly 7 to 11 cycles was run. TCRdb itself ran the 5' RACE reads through MiXCR, one entry per CDR3 protein. The top ten clones hold roughly 14% of a sample with 950,000 to 1,200,000 distinct CDR3 sequences, 35% to 40% of them seen once. Sequencing was carried out using blood. These receptors all come from a young man in good health.

CDR3 sequence (DNA): TGCAGTGCTAGAGAGGCCCGGGGAGGGACGCTCTATAGAAATCAGCCCCAGCATTTT. As protein: CSAREARGGTLYRNQPQHF. The chain uses TRBV20-1 and TRBJ1-5, with D maybe TRBD1 (5 bases). The germline V gene encodes CDR1 DFQATT and CDR2 SNEGSKA (reference sequence). V was pared by 0 bases and J by 4 bases, with 25 bases between. This CDR3 region has 19 residues.

The sample holds many counts of this clonotype. This chain connects TRBV12-3 or TRBV12-4 to TRBJ2-7, with D tentatively TRBD1 or TRBD2 (5 bases each). V lost 6 bases, J lost 2 bases, and 11 bases lay in between. CDR3 length: 13 amino acids. CDR3 region: CASSPSGPYEQYF. The CDR3 DNA is TGTGCCAGCAGCCCTTCGGGGCCCTACGAGCAGTACTTC.

The table lists this clonotype with a few counts. The chain recombines TRBV6-5 with TRBJ2-2; D might be TRBD2 (7 bases). CDR1 and CDR2 from the germline V gene are MNHEY and SVGAGI. The V end was cut by 0 bases, the J end by 7 bases, with 12 bases between. CDR3 length: 15 residues. The CDR3 DNA reads TGTGCCAGCAGTTACTCGGGGGGGCGCGACGGGGAGCTGTTTTTT. This codes for CASSYSGGRDGELFF.

The chain carries TRBV5-8 and TRBJ2-5; the match to TRBD1 covers 11 bases. The J call may be wrong; the DNA end is better matched by TRBJ2-7. From germline, CDR1 is SGHTS and CDR2 YDEGEE. The CDR3 runs 14 residues. Here the CDR3 reads CANRSGQGDYEQYF. The CDR3 region has the DNA TGTGCCAACAGATCGGGACAGGGGGACTACGAGCAGTACTTC.

This clonotype was found a few times. The chain has TRBV29-1 and TRBJ2-1; D could derive from TRBD1 or TRBD2 (6 bases each). This CDR3 contains 15 residues. Germline CDR1 SQVTM, CDR2 ANQGSEA. V lost 7 bases, J lost 2 bases, and 18 bases lay in between. DNA of the CDR3: TGCAGCGCCTTATCCCCGGGGGCCCCCTACAATGAGCAGTTCTTC. This translates into CSALSPGAPYNEQFF.

This CDR3 is CASSLGGALSSYEQYF. CDR3 in DNA: TGTGCCAGCAGCTTGGGAGGGGCACTAAGCTCCTACGAGCAGTACTTC. The V and J genes are TRBV5-6 and TRBJ2-7; either TRBD1 or TRBD2 may fit D (5 bases each). V was pared by 0 bases and J by 0 bases, with 13 bases between. Germline CDR1 is SGHDT and CDR2 is YYEEEE. CDR3 size: 16 residues.

Only a few counts were recorded for this clonotype. The V call is TRBV4-1, the J call TRBJ2-1; maybe TRBD2 (5 bases). The CDR3 extends over 15 amino acids. V was shortened by 0 bases and J by 7 bases, with 13 bases between the two germline ends. The germline V gene encodes CDR1 MGHRA and CDR2 YSYEKL. CDR3 residues: CASSQDRVRGNEQFF. CDR3 bases: TGCGCCAGCAGCCAAGATCGGGTCAGAGGGAATGAGCAGTTCTTC.

The rearrangement uses TRBV12-5 and TRBJ2-3; 8 nucleotides agree with TRBD2. This CDR3 has 15 amino acids. J was trimmed by 0 bases and V by 7 bases; bases with no gene match: 6. Germline loops: CDR1 LGHNT, CDR2 FRNRAP. In DNA form, the CDR3 reads TGTGCTAGTGTTCTTAGCGGGGCGAGCACAGATACGCAGTATTTT. It is translated as CASVLSGASTDTQYF.

A few counts support this clonotype. The CDR3 loop reads CASSYSSLSVEQYF. CDR3 in DNA: TGTGCCAGCAGCTACAGCTCCCTCTCGGTCGAGCAGTACTTC. The rearrangement uses TRBV6-5 and TRBJ2-7, with D hard to call. Germline CDR1 MNHEY, CDR2 SVGAGI. This CDR3 is built from 14 residues. V gave up 6 bases and J gave up 6 bases, with 18 bases separating them.

The sample holds a few counts of this clonotype. The chain recombines TRBV7-9 with TRBJ2-5; a possible D gene is TRBD1 (6 bases). Per germline, CDR1 SEHNR and CDR2 FQNEAQ (reference sequence). The V end lost 2 bases, the J end lost 5 bases, and 15 bases lay between the germline ends. The CDR3 runs 15 residues. The CDR3 reads CASSLTSGARETQYF. CDR3 sequence (DNA): TGTGCCAGCAGCTTAACATCAGGGGCAAGGGAGACCCAGTACTTC.

This clonotype was counted a few times. The DNA for the CDR3 is TGTGCCAGCAGTTACCACAGGACGACTCTCTATGGCTACACCTTC. Amino acids: CASSYHRTTLYGYTF. The gene calls are TRBV6-2 or TRBV6-3 and TRBJ1-2; the D gene is possibly TRBD1 (5 bases). Germline lookup yields CDR1 MNHEY and CDR2 SVGEGT. Trimming left V 2 bases short and J 4 bases short, with 14 bases between. This CDR3 has 15 amino acids.

The chain combines TRBV5-5 with TRBJ2-5; 8 positions match TRBD2. The J call is uncertain, as TRBJ2-1 better fits the DNA end. The CDR3 length is 16 residues. Looked up from germline, CDR1 is SGHKS and CDR2 is YYEKEE (reference sequence). For the CDR3, the DNA is TGTGCCAGCAGCTTGGTAGTAGCGGGATATCAAGAGACCCAGTTCTTC. Its protein is CASSLVVAGYQETQFF.

The genes are TRBV7-3 and TRBJ1-6, with D maybe TRBD1 (6 bases). Deletions cut 4 bases from V and 4 bases from J, with 17 bases between. Germline CDR1 is SGHTA and CDR2 is FQGTGA. The CDR3 is 17 amino acids. Here the CDR3 DNA reads TGTGCCAGCAGCTCGGGACATCCAGAGGATTATAATTCACCCCTCCACTTT. It is translated as CASSSGHPEDYNSPLHF. The complete variable domain, with remaining parts taken from reference TRBV7-3 and TRBJ1-6, reads GAGVSQTPSNKVTEKGKYVELRCDPISGHTALYWYRQSLGQGPEFLIYFQGTGAADDSGLPNDRFFAVRPEGSVSTLKIQRTERGDSAVYLCASSSGHPEDYNSPLHFGNGTRLTVT.

CDR3 sequence (DNA): TGTGCCAGCAGCTTTCTACCCCGGCGTGAGCAGTACTTC. Translated, it gives CASSFLPRREQYF. J is TRBJ2-7 and V is TRBV7-3; D gene ambiguous. The CDR3 spans 13 residues. Germline V gene sequence: CDR1 SGHTA, CDR2 FQGTGA. Between the trimmed V and J ends, which lost 3 bases and 7 bases, there was a span of 13 bases.

The chain is built from TRBV3-1 and TRBJ2-7, with 9 positions matching TRBD1. The CDR3 totals 14 residues. Germline V gene sequence: CDR1 LGHDT, CDR2 YNNKEL (reference sequence). The V gene end was trimmed by 0 bases and the J gene end by 7 bases; junction bases not matched to a gene: 4. This CDR3 reads CASSQDYRGREQYF. The CDR3 DNA reads as TGTGCCAGCAGCCAAGACTACAGGGGGCGAGAGCAGTACTTC.

J is TRBJ1-5 and V is TRBV7-8; no definite D call. The CDR3 is made up of 17 amino acids. V was pared by 5 bases and J by 0 bases, with 17 bases between. Per the germline V gene, CDR1 is SGHVS and CDR2 is FQNEAQ. CDR3 sequence (DNA): TGTGCCAGCAGCCCCCCCGCGGCGGGCTATAGCAATCAGCCCCAGCATTTT. It encodes CASSPPAAGYSNQPQHF.

This clonotype was counted only a few times. V is TRBV5-6 and J is TRBJ2-1; no definite D call. The CDR3 covers 15 residues. CDR1 and CDR2 from the germline V gene are SGHDT and YYEEEE. V lost 2 bases and J 2 bases, leaving 11 bases between the germline ends. CDR3 residues: CASSFDQHTYNEQFF. CDR3 coding DNA: TGTGCCAGCAGCTTTGATCAGCACACCTACAATGAGCAGTTCTTC.